This T cell receptor (beta chain) was observed in a study of T-cell memory formation after mild COVID-19. Germline V gene lookup returns CDR1 MNHNS and CDR2 SASEGT. V gave up 4 bases and J gave up 3 bases; unmatched junction bases: 3. The CDR3 spans 14 residues. Constant-segment primers served in 5'RACE that generated TCR alpha and TCR beta cDNA libraries bearing sample barcodes and UMIs. MiXCR, applied by TCRdb to the 5' RACE reads, yields one record per CDR3 protein. The sample records fewer than 650,000 distinct CDR3 sequences, 15% to 20% being singletons. As regards this clonotype: As yet, its antigen is unknown.

The study, taken as a whole, reports: Certain responding clones were present in pre-infection memory, suggesting participation of cross-reactive memory.

The chain combines TRBV6-1 with TRBJ1-5; TRBD1 matches at 7 bases. This receptor was taken from an adult woman who had mild COVID-19 (a few samples of this study predate the infection). Cell type and time point are not known. Sequenced input: PBMCs or a T cell subset sorted from them (not recorded which). The CDR3 coding sequence is TGTGCCAGCAGTGTGGGACAGATCAATCAGCCCCAGCATTTT. Amino acids: CASSVGQINQPQHF.